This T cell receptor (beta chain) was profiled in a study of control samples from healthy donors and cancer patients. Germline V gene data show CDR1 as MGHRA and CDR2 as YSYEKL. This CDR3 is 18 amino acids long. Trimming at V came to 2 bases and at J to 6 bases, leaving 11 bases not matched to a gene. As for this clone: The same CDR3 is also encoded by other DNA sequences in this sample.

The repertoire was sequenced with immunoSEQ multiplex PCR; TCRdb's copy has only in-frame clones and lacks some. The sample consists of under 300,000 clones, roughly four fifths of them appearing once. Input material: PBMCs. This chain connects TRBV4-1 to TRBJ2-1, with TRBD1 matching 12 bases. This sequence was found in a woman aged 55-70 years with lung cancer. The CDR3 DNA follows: TGCGCCAGCAGCCAAACCGCGGGACAGGGGGCGTTAAGCAATGAGCAGTTCTTC. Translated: CASSQTAGQGALSNEQFF.